This is a list of T cell receptor beta chains from one sample in a study of cytomegalovirus exposure and HLA in healthy donors. Method: immunoSEQ multiplex PCR; TCRdb's copy keeps in-frame clones and lacks some. Of 210,000 or so clones in the sample, 77% were seen once. Sequencing used PBMCs. The receptors stem from a woman aged 60-75 years in good health and CMV-seropositive. CDR3s include the opening cysteine and the closing phenylalanine or tryptophan. Fields, in order: D gene, J gene, clone size, V gene, CDR3 length, CDR3 DNA, CDR3 protein. The D gene is left open where the match is weak. The listing skips clone size in some rows; elsewhere it reads once, few, many or a size class.

>TRBD1|TRBJ1-2|few|TRBV9|16
TGTGCCAGCAGCACCGCCAGGACAGGGGGGAACTATGGCTACACCTTC
CASSTARTGGNYGYTF
>TRBD2|TRBJ2-2|NA|TRBV4-3|15
TGCGCCAGCAGCCAAGACGGAGCGGGGGGGAACGAGCTGTTTTTT
CASSQDGAGGNELFF
>NA|TRBJ2-7|NA|TRBV4-1|15
TGCGCCAGCAGCCAAGAGCCGGTTAAACCCTACGAGCAGTACTTC
CASSQEPVKPYEQYF
>NA|TRBJ1-3|NA|TRBV27|17
TGTGCCAGCAGCCAAACCAGGGGCTCAGGAGGTGGAAACACCATATATTTT
CASSQTRGSGGGNTIYF
>NA|TRBJ2-2|NA|TRBV29-1|13
TGCAGCGTTCGGGACTTCCCCACCGGGGAGCTGTTTTTT
CSVRDFPTGELFF
>TRBD1|TRBJ2-5|NA|TRBV23-1|19
TGCGCCAGCAGTCATTATCCGGGACAGGGGGCGAGGGGCCAAGAGACCCAGTACTTC
CASSHYPGQGARGQETQYF
>NA|TRBJ2-5|NA|TRBV9|14
TGTGCCAGCAGCGTTGGACAAAACGTGGGGACCCAGTACTTC
CASSVGQNVGTQYF
>NA|TRBJ1-2|few|TRBV11-1|15
TGTGCCAGCAGCTTAACGGGTGCAGAAAACTATGGCTACACCTTC
CASSLTGAENYGYTF
>TRBD1|TRBJ2-7|NA|TRBV7-9|16
TGTGCCAGCAGCCCCAGGGGGCTCGACTCGGGGTACGAGCAGTACTTC
CASSPRGLDSGYEQYF
>TRBD2|TRBJ2-2|NA|TRBV7-7|15
TGTGCCAGCAGCCCAACTAGCGGCTCCACCGGGGAGCTGTTTTTT
CASSPTSGSTGELFF
>NA|TRBJ1-1|NA|TRBV6-5|14
TGTGCCAGCAGTTACTCGCCGGGGAACACTGAAGCTTTCTTT
CASSYSPGNTEAFF
>NA|TRBJ1-1|NA|TRBV18|12
TGTGCCAGCTCCGGGGTGAACACTGAAGCTTTCTTT
CASSGVNTEAFF
>TRBD1|TRBJ1-4|few|TRBV27|15
TGTGCCAGCAGTTTACAGGGGGCCGGTAATGAAAAACTGTTTTTT
CASSLQGAGNEKLFF
>NA|TRBJ1-2|once|TRBV27|13
TGTGCCAGCAGTCCGGGAGCCCTATATGGCTACACCTTC
CASSPGALYGYTF
>TRBD1|TRBJ1-2|NA|TRBV6-5|16
TGTGCCAGCAGTTACTCTCCGCGGACAGGTACCTATGGCTACACCTTC
CASSYSPRTGTYGYTF
>TRBD1|TRBJ1-4|NA|TRBV6-6|15
TGTGCCAGCAGTGCCCCGGGACAGGGGGAGGAAAAACTGTTTTTT
CASSAPGQGEEKLFF
>TRBD1|TRBJ1-1|few|TRBV5-1|14
TGCGCCAGCAGCTGGGGACAGGACGGGACTGAAGCTTTCTTT
CASSWGQDGTEAFF
>TRBD1|TRBJ1-2|NA|TRBV6-1|15
TGTGCCAGCAGCGCTCGGGACAGGGGATACTATGGCTACACCTTC
CASSARDRGYYGYTF
>NA|TRBJ2-7|few|TRBV7-9|16
TGTTCCAGCAGCATAGTACGACACCGGGATTTAGGGGAGCAGTACTTC
CSSSIVRHRDLGEQYF
>NA|TRBJ1-3|NA|TRBV29-1|17
TGCAGCGCCTTACAACCCAAACAGGGCGCTTCTGGAAACACCATATATTTT
CSALQPKQGASGNTIYF
>NA|TRBJ1-2|few|TRBV30|12
TGTGCCTGGAGTCCGGGGGACTATGGCTACACCTTC
CAWSPGDYGYTF
>NA|TRBJ2-7|NA|TRBV7-8|15
TGTGCCAGCAGCTTAGGCTCGGCGGACACCTACGAGCAGTACTTC
CASSLGSADTYEQYF
>TRBD1|TRBJ2-6|NA|TRBV30|16
TGTGCCTGGAGAAGTCAGGGGGCGCAGGGGGCCAACGTCCTGACTTTC
CAWRSQGAQGANVLTF
>TRBD2|TRBJ2-2|NA|TRBV6-4|15
TGTGCCAGCAGTGAAACTAGCGGGAGTACCGGGGAGCTGTTTTTT
CASSETSGSTGELFF
>TRBD1|TRBJ2-7|NA|TRBV5-1|16
TGCGCCAGCAGCTCTCAAACGGGACAGGGGTATGCCGAGCAGTACTTC
CASSSQTGQGYAEQYF
>NA|TRBJ1-4|NA|TRBV4-2|16
TGTGCCAGCAGCCAACCTACAGGGTTGGCTAATGAAAAACTGTTTTTT
CASSQPTGLANEKLFF